The clone carrying this TCR beta chain was picked up one time. The sample originates from a study of blood T cell repertoires in COVID-19. Per the germline V gene, CDR1 is SGHRS and CDR2 is YFSETQ. The ends lost 6 bases at V and 7 bases at J; junction bases unmatched: 6. CDR3 length: 13 amino acids. Some clones are missing from TCRdb's copy, which holds only in-frame ones; the method was immunoSEQ multiplex PCR. This sample carries approximately 130,000 clones, over 75% of them seen once, and the ten largest clones take 25% to 30%. The TCR was taken from a man between 65 and 85 years old with active or convalescent COVID-19. The source material was peripheral blood. This sequence joins TRBV5-1 and TRBJ2-7, with 11 positions matching TRBD1. The CDR3 DNA sequence: TGCGCCAGCACTGGGACAGGGGGGAGGGAGCAGTACTTC. Translation: CASTGTGGREQYF.